The rows below give T cell receptor beta chains drawn from one sample of a study of cytomegalovirus exposure and HLA in healthy donors. Produced via immunoSEQ multiplex PCR; TCRdb's table is partial and in-frame only. Among 150,000 to 200,000 clones listed, 80% to 85% were seen once. Sample: PBMCs. The receptors originated from a man between 45 and 60 years old in good health and CMV-seronegative. Each CDR3 is given with its conserved first and last residue. The order of the fields is J gene, D gene, V gene, clone size, CDR3 protein, CDR3 DNA. A D gene is named only where the DNA matches it firmly. Expanded clones get a size class; other rows say once, few or many, or leave the size out.

>TRBJ2-1|.|TRBV18|.
CASSPLAGALNEQFF
TGTGCCAGCTCACCACTGGCGGGGGCCCTGAATGAGCAGTTCTTC
>TRBJ2-3|TRBD2|TRBV7-2|.
CASSLVGGLMKDTQYF
TGTGCCAGCAGCTTAGTGGGGGGGTTAATGAAAGATACGCAGTATTTT
>TRBJ1-6|.|TRBV5-6|.
CASRRDVDWAGTGALHF
TGTGCCAGCAGGCGGGACGTCGATTGGGCGGGGACCGGTGCCCTCCACTTT
>TRBJ2-5|.|TRBV5-4|.
CASSFSAGLSQETQYF
TGTGCCAGCAGCTTTTCGGCGGGCTTAAGCCAAGAGACCCAGTACTTC
>TRBJ2-1|TRBD2|TRBV27|few
CASRGLADSYNEQFF
TGTGCCAGCAGGGGACTAGCGGACTCCTACAATGAGCAGTTCTTC
>TRBJ2-5|TRBD2|TRBV6-5|.
CASSFTSGQETQYF
TGTGCCAGCAGTTTTACTAGCGGCCAAGAGACCCAGTACTTC
>TRBJ1-1|.|TRBV27|few
CASSLESAGNTEAFF
TGTGCCAGCAGTCTCGAATCGGCAGGGAACACTGAAGCTTTCTTT
>TRBJ2-3|TRBD2|TRBV9|.
CASSHRLAGDTDTQYF
TGTGCCAGCAGCCACCGACTAGCGGGAGACACAGATACGCAGTATTTT
>TRBJ1-2|.|TRBV18|.
CASSPRGEEGYGYTF
TGTGCCAGCTCCCCTCGCGGAGAAGAGGGCTATGGCTACACCTTC
>TRBJ2-3|TRBD1|TRBV6-1|.
CASSKGQGWADTQYF
TGTGCCAGCAGCAAGGGACAGGGGTGGGCAGATACGCAGTATTTT
>TRBJ2-4|TRBD1|TRBV5-4|once
CASSRARQGAKNIQYF
TGTGCCAGCAGCCGGGCAAGACAGGGGGCCAAAAACATTCAGTACTTC
>TRBJ2-7|TRBD1|TRBV5-1|.
CASSLTGTGSYEQYF
TGCGCCAGCAGCTTGACCGGGACAGGCTCCTACGAGCAGTACTTC
>TRBJ1-2|.|TRBV5-1|.
CASSLGGMGASYGYTF
TGCGCCAGCAGCTTGGGGGGGATGGGGGCCAGCTATGGCTACACCTTC
>TRBJ1-2|TRBD1|TRBV10-3|once
CAISVREGTGGYGYTF
TGTGCCATCAGTGTTAGGGAAGGGACAGGGGGCTACGGCTACACCTTC
>TRBJ2-1|.|TRBV19|once
CATDTGEEFNEQFF
TGTGCCACCGACACGGGGGAGGAGTTCAATGAGCAGTTCTTC
>TRBJ2-7|TRBD1|TRBV7-8|.
CASSPRTGVPREQYF
TGTGCCAGCAGCCCCCGGACAGGGGTGCCTCGGGAGCAGTACTTC
>TRBJ2-7|.|TRBV6-1|once
CASSGNYEQYF
TGTGCCAGCAGTGGGAACTACGAGCAGTACTTC
>TRBJ2-1|.|TRBV27|.
CASSLASTGNEQFF
TGTGCCAGCAGTTTAGCCAGTACGGGTAATGAGCAGTTCTTC
>TRBJ1-5|.|TRBV29-1|.
CSVGQAFNQPQHF
TGCAGCGTTGGGCAGGCCTTCAATCAGCCCCAGCATTTT
>TRBJ2-4|TRBD1|TRBV5-1|.
CASSLGRGPKNIQYF
TGCGCCAGCAGCTTGGGCAGGGGGCCCAAAAACATTCAGTACTTC